What follows are 29 T cell receptor beta chains derived from one specimen sequenced in a study of blood T cells in healthy people across ages (dated by TCRdb to the mid-2010s). Library preparation was by 5' RACE. Instrument used: Illumina HiSeq 2500. A second about 7 to 12 cycle PCR used a sample-barcoded 5' primer and a J-beta primer mix. The public reads were run again by TCRdb, first through fastp at Q25 and then through MiXCR, and only productive beta chains were kept. For every CDR3 protein sequence, its rows merge into one entry that carries the most common genes and DNA. This sample gives about 540,000 distinct CDR3 sequences in total; 24% of them show up just once. The leading ten clones occupy less than 9% of the sample. This sample also appeared in a second study, on T cells of mothers and their children.

Material: blood. The source is a boy between 10 and 17 years old in good health.

This rearrangement joins TRBV6-5 to TRBJ1-4; TRBD1 is a possible D gene (5 bases). V was clipped by 10 bases and J by 6 bases, with 15 bases between them. CDR1 is MNHEY and CDR2 is SVGAGI in the germline V gene. This CDR3 region has 13 residues. CDR3 loop: CATRPGNDEKLFF. CDR3 sequence (DNA): TGTGCCACCAGGCCAGGGAATGATGAAAAACTGTTTTTT.

The chain couples TRBV5-1 to TRBJ1-1, with D perhaps TRBD1 (6 bases). The CDR3 consists of 15 residues. The germline V gene has CDR1 SGHRS and CDR2 YFSETQ. V was trimmed by 4 bases and J by 3 bases, leaving 16 bases between them. The CDR3 nucleotides are TGCGCCAGCAGCATAGGGGACATTTTGGACACTGAAGCTTTCTTT. It specifies CASSIGDILDTEAFF.

The chain is built from TRBV4-3 and TRBJ2-5; 9 nucleotides match TRBD1. The CDR3 runs 13 residues. V shed 3 bases, J shed 7 bases, and the junction held 3 bases outside the gene matches. Per the germline V gene, CDR1 is LGHNA and CDR2 is YSLEER. The CDR3 nucleotides read TGCGCCAGCAGCCAGATGGACAGGGGGACCCAGTACTTC. It translates to CASSQMDRGTQYF.

The rearrangement links TRBV15 to TRBJ2-2; TRBD1 matches 9 bases. The germline V gene encodes CDR1 LNHNV and CDR2 YYDKDF (reference sequence). The CDR3 contains 16 residues. V gave up 0 bases and J gave up 2 bases; unmatched junction bases: 1. The CDR3 bases are TGTGCCACCAGCAGAGAGGGACAGGGAAACACCGGGGAGCTGTTTTTT. As protein: CATSREGQGNTGELFF.

This chain connects TRBV7-2 to TRBJ2-5; TRBD2 matches at 7 bases. Germline CDR1 is SGHTA and CDR2 is FQGNSA. The CDR3 covers 15 residues. V dropped 5 bases and J dropped 0; count of bases not matched to a gene: 6. The CDR3 here is CASSPGLPNQETQYF. In DNA, the CDR3 is TGTGCCAGCAGCCCGGGACTACCCAACCAAGAGACCCAGTACTTC.

This clonotype was found a few times. CDR3 nucleotides: TGTGCCAGCAGCTCAGAGCTAGCGGACCCCTACGAGCAGTACTTC. Translating it yields CASSSELADPYEQYF. The chain links TRBV7-9 to TRBJ2-7; TRBD2 matches at 7 bases. Germline V gene sequence: CDR1 SEHNR, CDR2 FQNEAQ (reference sequence). V lost 4 bases and J lost 2; bases outside the gene matches: 8. The CDR3 covers 15 residues.

This clonotype was observed a few times. The chain has TRBV7-9 and TRBJ2-2; D is perhaps TRBD1 (6 bases). V lost 7 bases to trimming and J lost 4 bases, with 16 bases between them. The CDR3 contains 15 residues. CDR1 SEHNR and CDR2 FQNEAQ come from the germline V gene (reference sequence). CDR3: CASNPADRSTGELFF. CDR3 bases: TGTGCCAGCAACCCTGCAGACAGGAGCACCGGGGAGCTGTTTTTT.

The chain recombines TRBV9 with TRBJ2-2, with D possibly matching TRBD2 (6 bases). CDR3 length: 15 amino acids. V dropped 2 bases and J dropped 8 bases, with 16 bases sitting between them. Looked up from germline, CDR1 is SGDLS and CDR2 is YYNGEE. This CDR3 reads CASSVRTGDVGELFF. Written as DNA, the CDR3 is TGTGCCAGCAGCGTGAGGACGGGGGACGTAGGGGAGCTGTTTTTT.

This clonotype was seen at least ten times. This sequence joins TRBV5-6 and TRBJ1-2; D might be TRBD1 (5 bases). The V end was cut by 4 bases, the J end by 4 bases, with 8 bases between. Looked up from germline, CDR1 is SGHDT and CDR2 is YYEEEE. The CDR3 sequence is 12 residues long. The DNA for the CDR3 is TGTGCCAGCAGCCCTGACAGCTATGGCTACACCTTC. Translating gives CASSPDSYGYTF.

The V gene is TRBV4-1, the J gene TRBJ1-1, with unresolved D. Germline CDR1 reads MGHRA; CDR2 reads YSYEKL. V gave up 0 bases and J gave up 5 bases, with 16 bases separating them. The CDR3 contains 16 residues. This chain's CDR3 is CASSQDPINRGTEAFF. The CDR3 DNA follows: TGCGCCAGCAGCCAAGACCCAATTAATCGGGGAACTGAAGCTTTCTTT.

This chain uses TRBV5-1 with TRBJ2-5, with 7 bases that match TRBD2. The CDR3 spans 18 residues. From germline, CDR1 is SGHRS and CDR2 YFSETQ. Unmatched junction bases numbered 15, after V lost 2 bases and J lost 2 bases. The CDR3 DNA follows: TGCGCCAGCAGCTTTCTTATTAAGGGACTACCTAAACAAGAGACCCAGTACTTC. Translated, it gives CASSFLIKGLPKQETQYF.

This clonotype occurred a few times. The chain has TRBV18 and TRBJ2-3; D gene ambiguous. CDR3 length equals 13 residues. Trimming took off 4 bases at V and 5 bases at J, with 10 bases between the two ends. Germline CDR1 is KGHSH and CDR2 is LQKENI. The CDR3 spells CASSLTPLDTQYF. In DNA, the CDR3 is TGTGCCAGCTCACTAACTCCGCTAGATACGCAGTATTTT.

This chain links TRBV29-1 with TRBJ1-4, with 9 bases aligning to TRBD1. The V gene's germline CDR1 is SQVTM and CDR2 ANQGSEA. V was pared by 7 bases and J by 8 bases, with 8 bases of the junction left unmatched. This CDR3 is built from 13 residues. CDR3 region: CSARDRVGEKLFF. Here the CDR3 DNA reads TGCAGCGCGCGGGACAGGGTGGGGGAAAAACTGTTTTTT.

This clonotype was counted many times. At one end the junction does not follow the germline gene, possibly because of a read error. V is TRBV7-9 and J is TRBJ2-5; D gene ambiguous. CDR1 is SEHNR and CDR2 is FQNEAQ in the germline V gene (reference sequence). The CDR3 runs to 13 residues. The CDR3 spells CASSLVGQETQYF. The DNA for the CDR3 is TGTGCCAGCAGTTTAGTGGGCCAAGAGACCCAGTACTTC.

In its sample, this clonotype was seen many times. The chain is built from TRBV29-1 and TRBJ1-1; D may be TRBD1 (5 bases). The V end was cut by 7 bases, the J end by 8 bases, with 17 bases between. Germline V gene sequence: CDR1 SQVTM, CDR2 ANQGSEA. The CDR3 runs 12 residues. The CDR3 DNA follows: TGCAGCGGCCAGGCAGGGCCCATCGAAGCTTTCTTT. Its protein is CSGQAGPIEAFF.

The chain recombines TRBV5-5 with TRBJ2-5; possibly TRBD1 for D (6 bases). The J call is doubtful: the DNA matches TRBJ2-7 better. The CDR3 has 15 amino acids. Germline CDR1 SGHKS, CDR2 YYEKEE (reference sequence). CDR3: CASGQTGSSSYEQYF. The CDR3 DNA reads as TGTGCCAGCGGACAGACAGGCTCAAGCTCCTACGAGCAGTACTTC.

The J gene is TRBJ1-6, the V gene TRBV20-1; a weak D match, TRBD1 (5 bases). CDR1 is DFQATT, CDR2 SNEGSKA, per germline (reference sequence). V gave up 0 bases and J gave up 6 bases, with 18 bases separating them. CDR3 size: 17 residues. The CDR3 DNA sequence: TGCAGTGCTAGAGACTGGAGAGGCAGGGCATTTAATTCACCCCTCCACTTT. Protein sequence: CSARDWRGRAFNSPLHF.

The chain combines TRBV7-9 with TRBJ1-4; D is uncertain. CDR3 length equals 17 residues. V was pared by 5 bases and J by 0 bases, with 16 bases between. CDR1 is SEHNR and CDR2 is FQNEAQ in the germline V gene (reference sequence). DNA for the CDR3: TGTGCCAGCAGCCCCTGGGGAAGGGAGGCAACTAATGAAAAACTGTTTTTT. Amino acids: CASSPWGREATNEKLFF.

The V and J genes are TRBV29-1 and TRBJ2-3, with a weak D call TRBD1 (5 bases). Between the trimmed V and J ends, which lost 7 bases and 0 bases, there was a span of 11 bases. Germline values: CDR1 SQVTM, CDR2 ANQGSEA. CDR3 length equals 13 residues. The CDR3 nucleotides are TGCAGCGGCCAGGGTACGAGCACAGATACGCAGTATTTT. It specifies CSGQGTSTDTQYF.

This clonotype showed up just a few times. This CDR3 is CRCTRFEARNYGYTF. CDR3 bases: TGCAGGTGTACAAGGTTTGAGGCGAGGAACTATGGCTACACCTTC. The chain employs TRBV20-1 and TRBJ1-2; no clear D gene. Germline assignment: CDR1 DFQATT and CDR2 SNEGSKA (reference sequence). The length of the CDR3 is 15 residues.

This chain uses TRBV19 with TRBJ2-7; D may be TRBD2 (6 bases). There are 16 residues in the CDR3. Trimming took 6 bases from V and 1 from J, leaving 19 bases between them. Germline CDR1 and CDR2: LNHDA and SQIVND (reference sequence). CDR3 DNA sequence: TGTGCCAGTAGCTTGGGGGAGGACGGCAAATCCTACGAGCAGTACTTC. Translation: CASSLGEDGKSYEQYF.

In its sample, this clonotype was seen a few times. The rearrangement links TRBV4-3 to TRBJ2-5; tentatively, D is TRBD1 (5 bases). Germline V gives CDR1 LGHNA, CDR2 YSLEER. The CDR3 covers 14 residues. V lost 0 bases and J lost 4, with 9 bases in between. DNA of the CDR3: TGCGCCAGCAGCCAAGATACAGGTTCAGAGACCCAGTACTTC. Protein product: CASSQDTGSETQYF.

The J gene is TRBJ1-5, the V gene TRBV3-1; 7 bases are shared with TRBD1. Germline CDR1 and CDR2: LGHDT and YNNKEL (reference sequence). The CDR3 extends over 13 amino acids. Unmatched junction bases numbered 5, after V lost 6 bases and J lost 6 bases. This CDR3 is CASSSGQRQPQHF. The CDR3 DNA follows: TGTGCCAGCAGTTCGGGACAGCGTCAGCCCCAGCATTTT.

There are a few counts of this clonotype. This rearrangement joins TRBV30 to TRBJ2-7; D is possibly TRBD1 (5 bases). Germline V CDR1 and CDR2: GTSNPN, SVGIG (reference sequence). V was clipped by 1 base and J by 6 bases, with 10 bases between them. This CDR3 contains 12 residues. The chain's CDR3 is CAWSETVVEQYF. CDR3 sequence (DNA): TGTGCCTGGAGTGAGACAGTTGTCGAGCAGTACTTC.

The chain combines TRBV7-8 with TRBJ2-1, with 7 nucleotides matching TRBD2. V lost 5 bases to trimming and J lost 7 bases; unmatched junction nucleotides: 14. The CDR3 length is 16 residues. CDR1 is SGHVS and CDR2 is FQNEAQ in the germline V gene. The CDR3: CASSPEAGDRVNEQFF. The DNA for the CDR3 is TGTGCCAGCAGCCCCGAGGCGGGGGACCGTGTAAATGAGCAGTTCTTC.

This clonotype was seen a few times. The germline gene is not matched at one end of the junction; a read error may be the cause. The V call is TRBV27, the J call TRBJ2-7, with D perhaps matching TRBD2 (5 bases). Germline loops: CDR1 MNHEY, CDR2 SMNVEV (reference sequence). This CDR3 contains 15 residues. The CDR3 DNA follows: TGTGCCAGCAGTTTATCAGGGCTAGTCGACTACGAGCAGTATTTC. The encoded protein is CASSLSGLVDYEQYF.

The CDR3, as DNA: TGTGCCAGCAGTCCTCCGGACGGAGGGCAAAAACTGTTTTTT. As protein: CASSPPDGGQKLFF. The chain recombines TRBV12-3 or TRBV12-4 with TRBJ1-4; D remains ambiguous. The CDR3 has 14 residues. Trimming pared 5 bases from V and 9 bases from J, leaving 16 bases between.

The rearrangement uses TRBV6-2 or TRBV6-3 and TRBJ2-5, with a possible D match to TRBD1 (5 bases). Germline lookup yields CDR1 MNHEY and CDR2 SVGEGT. V shed 1 base and J shed 5 bases, with 17 bases lying between them. The length of the CDR3 is 16 residues. CDR3 sequence reads: CASSYLGRQGRETQYF. CDR3 DNA: TGTGCCAGCAGTTACTTGGGCCGCCAGGGTCGGGAGACCCAGTACTTC.

V gene TRBV5-6 combines with J gene TRBJ1-6; 8 nucleotides match TRBD1. The germline gives CDR1 SGHDT, CDR2 YYEEEE. V shed 1 base and J 5 bases; nucleotides not matched to a gene: 5. The length of the CDR3 is 16 residues. Here the CDR3 reads CASSLIRDRHNSPLHF. The CDR3 nucleotides are TGTGCCAGCAGCTTGATTAGGGACAGGCATAATTCACCCCTCCACTTT.